This TCR beta chain is from a study of blood T cell repertoires in COVID-19 (dated by TCRdb to about 2020). Regarding the research as a whole: Samples from collaborators originated in the United States, Italy and Spain and spanned both the acute and convalescent phases of COVID-19. The repertoires were released in a freely available public database intended as a resource for research on the immune response to SARS-CoV-2. Nearly every sample came with metadata listing a de-identified subject ID, COVID-19 status, age in years and sex. The material from the prospective study consisted of cDNA or gDNA derived from T cells, B-cell-depleted T cells, or PBMCs. Deeply sampled blood TCRbeta repertoires from subjects exposed to, actively infected with, or recovered from COVID-19 were included in the dataset. Where available, HLA class I and class II types were taken from metadata supplied by the sample provider and were not determined by assay-based typing. Samples were obtained from the ongoing ImmuneRACE study (first 160 participants) and from about 1,300 subjects provided by 6 global collaborators.

The collaborating institutions used their own protocols to collect whole blood in K2EDTA tubes. For TCRbeta analysis, collaborator samples were shipped as frozen whole blood, as isolated PBMCs, or as DNA extracted from either sample type. Beyond this particular receptor, the publication reports: How much clinical and demographic metadata was included differed by source and by participant, and the metadata was provided uncurated.

TCRbeta CDR3 regions were amplified from genomic DNA by means of the immunoSEQ Assay, a bias-controlled multiplex PCR. The original methods were these. The number of nucleated cells in each sample was estimated by amplification of reference gene primers within the assay. To quantify the absolute abundance of each unique TCRbeta CDR3 rearrangement, sequence reads were collapsed and filtered. For each sample, productive Simpson clonality was calculated as the square root of Simpson's diversity index over productive rearrangements. Entries here come from immuneACCESS through TCRdb and include only in-frame sequences with V and J called. Some clones fail to appear in such tables; in the studies checked, an unresolved V gene covers under half of the shortfall, and the cause of the remainder is unknown. D and trimming were read from the DNA, whereas the V and J calls and clone size are those reported in that table. Recorded for this sample are around 70,000 clones; about 91% of them occurred a single time. The top ten clones comprise less than 8% of the sample.

A few counts support this clone. There is no known antigen for this receptor. Base qualities are not recorded, but no much larger clone differs from it by a single base. From the cysteine through the phenylalanine, the CDR3 covers 19 amino acids. The CDR3 DNA has 57 bases and is translated from base 1. Based on the germline V gene, the CDR1 and CDR2 sequences are LGHNA and YNFKEQ. V drops 2 bases and J drops 3 bases, leaving 23 bases in between. Input material: peripheral blood. This TCR came from a human donor in a cohort sampled during active COVID-19. The rearranged segments are TRBV4-2 and TRBJ1-3; no D gene can be assigned with confidence. The CDR3 corresponds to CASSQPIRAPMPSGNTIYF. The DNA sequence is as follows: TGTGCCAGCAGCCAACCAATTCGAGCCCCGATGCCTAGTGGAAACACCATATATTTT.